This T cell receptor beta chain was profiled in a study of Ad26.COV2.S vaccination and SARS-CoV-2 variants. This CDR3 spans 14 amino acids. Trimming removed 1 base at V and 5 bases at J, with 14 bases between. Per germline, CDR1 SQVTM and CDR2 ANQGSEA. Treatment in this sample: approximately 18 received Ad26.COV2.S at low or high dose, single or two shots; 5 received placebo; per-sample allocation not given. The samples were gathered on day 63 after the first injection of vaccine or placebo. Libraries were prepared by immunoSEQ multiplex PCR; TCRdb keeps only in-frame clonotypes and omits some of them. The sample has 440,000 or so clones; over 80% are singletons.

Specimen: peripheral blood, collected in a trial of Ad26.COV2.S vaccine versus placebo. This chain joins TRBV29-1 and TRBJ2-5; a weak D match, TRBD2 (5 bases). The receptor's source is a person between 18 and 65 years old who received the Ad26.COV2.S COVID-19 vaccine or a placebo. CDR3 sequence reads: CSVEVEAGGETQYF. CDR3 DNA sequence: TGCAGCGTTGAAGTAGAGGCAGGAGGTGAGACCCAGTACTTC.